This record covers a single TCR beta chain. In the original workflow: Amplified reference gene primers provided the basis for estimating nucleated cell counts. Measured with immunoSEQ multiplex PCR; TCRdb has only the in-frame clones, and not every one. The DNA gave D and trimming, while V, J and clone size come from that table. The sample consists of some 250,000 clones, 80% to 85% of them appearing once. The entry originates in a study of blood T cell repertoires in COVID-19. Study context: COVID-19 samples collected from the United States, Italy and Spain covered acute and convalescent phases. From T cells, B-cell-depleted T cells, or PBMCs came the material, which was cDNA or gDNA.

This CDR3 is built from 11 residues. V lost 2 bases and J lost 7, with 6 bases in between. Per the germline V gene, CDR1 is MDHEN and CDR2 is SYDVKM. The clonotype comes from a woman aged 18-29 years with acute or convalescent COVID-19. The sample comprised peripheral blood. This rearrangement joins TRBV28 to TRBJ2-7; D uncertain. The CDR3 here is CASSLQREQYF. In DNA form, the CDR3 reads TGTGCCAGCAGTTTACAACGGGAGCAGTACTTC.